These T cell receptor beta chains were read from a single sample in a study of OX40 agonist ivuxolimab in advanced cancers. Profiled with immunoSEQ multiplex PCR; TCRdb holds only in-frame clones, not every one. The sample includes about 76,000 clones, roughly 91% of them seen just once. This material consisted of CD4+ or CD8+ T cells sorted from blood, taken in a trial of the OX40 agonist ivuxolimab. Receptors were obtained from an adult with an advanced solid tumor such as melanoma, head and neck, liver or kidney cancer. CDR3s include the opening cysteine and the closing phenylalanine or tryptophan. Fields, in order: clone size, D gene, J gene, V gene, CDR3 DNA, CDR3 protein. D genes are given only for firm matches. Not every row has a clone size; where given, it reads once, few, many or a size class.

size: once; D: -; J: TRBJ1-1; V: TRBV5-4; DNA: TGTGCCAGCAGCTTGGATCTTGGTCGAAACACTGAAGCTTTCTTT; CDR3: CASSLDLGRNTEAFF
size: -; D: -; J: TRBJ1-2; V: TRBV5-1; DNA: TGCGCCAGCAGCTTGGGGTCGGGCTACACCTTC; CDR3: CASSLGSGYTF
size: once; D: TRBD2; J: TRBJ2-1; V: TRBV11-2; DNA: TGTGCCAGCAGCTTCTCGGGAGGCCCCTACAATGAGCAGTTCTTC; CDR3: CASSFSGGPYNEQFF
size: -; D: -; J: TRBJ1-2; V: TRBV15; DNA: TGTGCCACCAGCATGCCCCCAGCGAACTATGGCTACACCTTC; CDR3: CATSMPPANYGYTF
size: -; D: TRBD1; J: TRBJ2-3; V: TRBV19; DNA: TGTGCCAGTAGTATCCGGACAGGCTACACAGATACGCAGTATTTT; CDR3: CASSIRTGYTDTQYF
size: -; D: TRBD1; J: TRBJ2-7; V: TRBV11-3; DNA: TGTGCCAGCAGCCTCCCGGGCAGGGGGTACGAGCAGTACTTC; CDR3: CASSLPGRGYEQYF
size: -; D: TRBD2; J: TRBJ2-3; V: TRBV10-1; DNA: TGCGCCAGCAGTCCACTTGTGGGAGGGGATACGCAGTATTTT; CDR3: CASSPLVGGDTQYF
size: -; D: TRBD2; J: TRBJ2-3; V: TRBV7-3; DNA: TGTGCCAGCAGCCGAAGCGGGACTTCCCGCACAGATACGCAGTATTTT; CDR3: CASSRSGTSRTDTQYF
size: few; D: -; J: TRBJ1-2; V: TRBV7-9; DNA: TGTGCCAGCAGCTTAGTCTCCGGCAGGGAATATGGCTACACCTTC; CDR3: CASSLVSGREYGYTF
size: once; D: -; J: TRBJ1-1; V: TRBV11-3; DNA: TGTGCCAGCAGCCGCGGCCTGTCTCGGTGGTTCTTT; CDR3: CASSRGLSRWFF
size: -; D: -; J: TRBJ1-1; V: TRBV7-9; DNA: TGTGCCAGCAGCGCAGGTGGGGGCACTGAAGCTTTCTTT; CDR3: CASSAGGGTEAFF
size: -; D: TRBD2; J: TRBJ2-2; V: TRBV7-9; DNA: TGTGCCAGCAGCTTCGCGGGAGGGGTCGTAGGGGAGCTGTTTTTT; CDR3: CASSFAGGVVGELFF
size: -; D: -; J: TRBJ2-7; V: TRBV11-2; DNA: TGTGCCAGCAGCGCTACCTACAACCTCTACGAGCAGTACTTC; CDR3: CASSATYNLYEQYF
size: -; D: TRBD1; J: TRBJ2-7; V: TRBV11-3; DNA: TGTGCCAGCAGCTTGGAGACAGGGTATTACTACGAGCAGTACTTC; CDR3: CASSLETGYYYEQYF
size: -; D: -; J: TRBJ2-3; V: TRBV7-9; DNA: TGTGCCAGCAGCTTAATCCAGGGGACAGATACGCAGTATTTT; CDR3: CASSLIQGTDTQYF
size: -; D: -; J: TRBJ1-2; V: TRBV6-6; DNA: TGTGCCAGCAGTTACGGCCTGGGGGGCTACACCTTC; CDR3: CASSYGLGGYTF
size: -; D: TRBD1; J: TRBJ2-1; V: TRBV9; DNA: TGTGCCAGCAGCTTTACAGGGGGCAGCGATGAGCAGTTCTTC; CDR3: CASSFTGGSDEQFF
size: -; D: TRBD1; J: TRBJ2-1; V: TRBV9; DNA: TGTGCCAGCAGCGTAGGCCCAGGGGGCGAAAATGAGCAGTTCTTC; CDR3: CASSVGPGGENEQFF
size: once; D: TRBD1; J: TRBJ2-7; V: TRBV5-1; DNA: TGCGCCAGCAGACGACAGGGGGTGGGGTACGAGCAGTACTTC; CDR3: CASRRQGVGYEQYF
size: -; D: -; J: TRBJ2-5; V: TRBV7-8; DNA: TGTGCCAGCAGCTTAGTAGGGGGGGTTGGGGAGACCCAGTACTTC; CDR3: CASSLVGGVGETQYF
size: -; D: -; J: TRBJ1-5; V: TRBV2; DNA: TGTGCCAGCAGTGAATGGAGGGGCAATCAGCCCCAGCATTTT; CDR3: CASSEWRGNQPQHF
size: -; D: -; J: TRBJ2-7; V: TRBV6-6; DNA: TGTGCCAGCAGTTACCTAGGGGAGGGGGCCTACGAGCAGTACTTC; CDR3: CASSYLGEGAYEQYF
size: -; D: -; J: TRBJ2-7; V: TRBV28; DNA: TGTGCCAGCAGTTTAAATTCGGAGAGTCCCTACGAGCAGTACTTC; CDR3: CASSLNSESPYEQYF
size: -; D: -; J: TRBJ1-1; V: TRBV10-3; DNA: TGTGCCATCAGTTCAACACAGTCGCCCGACGAAGCTTTCTTT; CDR3: CAISSTQSPDEAFF
size: -; D: -; J: TRBJ2-1; V: TRBV5-4; DNA: TGTGCCAGCAGCAAGAGCGGGTCTTCCTACAATGAGCAGTTCTTC; CDR3: CASSKSGSSYNEQFF
size: -; D: TRBD2; J: TRBJ2-3; V: TRBV5-6; DNA: TGTGCCAGCAGCCGCTTGGGGGGGCTAGCGGGAGGGCGCGGAGATACGCAGTATTTT; CDR3: CASSRLGGLAGGRGDTQYF
size: -; D: -; J: TRBJ1-1; V: TRBV6-6; DNA: TGTGCCAGCAACAACTTAGGGACTGAAGCTTTCTTT; CDR3: CASNNLGTEAFF
size: -; D: -; J: TRBJ1-5; V: TRBV28; DNA: TGTGCCAGCAGTCCAACGACAGTTTATAGCAATCAGCCCCAGCATTTT; CDR3: CASSPTTVYSNQPQHF
size: -; D: -; J: TRBJ2-3; V: TRBV30; DNA: TGTGCGCGGGTGGGCGCCAGCACAGATACGCAGTATTTT; CDR3: CARVGASTDTQYF
size: -; D: -; J: TRBJ2-3; V: TRBV11-1; DNA: TGTGCCAGCAGCTTAATGCCGGGGAGTGGCACAGATACGCAGTATTTT; CDR3: CASSLMPGSGTDTQYF
size: -; D: -; J: TRBJ2-3; V: TRBV9; DNA: TGTGCCAGCAGCCAGACTAGTAGGGGCACAGATACGCAGTATTTT; CDR3: CASSQTSRGTDTQYF
size: once; D: -; J: TRBJ1-5; V: TRBV5-4; DNA: TGTGCCAGCAGCTTGGGGGGGGGCAATCAGCCCCAGCATTTT; CDR3: CASSLGGGNQPQHF
size: once; D: -; J: TRBJ2-2; V: TRBV7-8; DNA: TGTGCCAGCAGCTTAGCTCCGGGACCCGGGGAGCTGTTTTTT; CDR3: CASSLAPGPGELFF